This T cell receptor (beta chain) was sequenced during a study of blood T cell repertoires in COVID-19. Methods used by the authors: Cell counts per sample came from amplifying reference gene primers. Assay used: immunoSEQ multiplex PCR; TCRdb lists only in-frame clones, some missing. That table supplies the V and J calls and clone size; D and trimming were determined from the DNA. Among 350,000 to 550,000 clones listed, 85% to 90% were seen once. The germline CDR1 and CDR2 sequences are SGHTS and YDEGEE. J lost 2 bases, V lost 0 bases, and 4 bases had no gene match. CDR3 size: 17 residues. The source material was PBMCs or T cells enriched from blood (not recorded which). The chain combines TRBV5-8 with TRBJ2-1, with TRBD1 matching 11 bases. The TCR was taken from a man under 40 who had recovered from COVID-19. The CDR3 nucleotides are TGTGCCAGCAGCTTGGCCCGGACAGGGGGCGCCTACAATGAGCAGTTCTTC. Translated: CASSLARTGGAYNEQFF.